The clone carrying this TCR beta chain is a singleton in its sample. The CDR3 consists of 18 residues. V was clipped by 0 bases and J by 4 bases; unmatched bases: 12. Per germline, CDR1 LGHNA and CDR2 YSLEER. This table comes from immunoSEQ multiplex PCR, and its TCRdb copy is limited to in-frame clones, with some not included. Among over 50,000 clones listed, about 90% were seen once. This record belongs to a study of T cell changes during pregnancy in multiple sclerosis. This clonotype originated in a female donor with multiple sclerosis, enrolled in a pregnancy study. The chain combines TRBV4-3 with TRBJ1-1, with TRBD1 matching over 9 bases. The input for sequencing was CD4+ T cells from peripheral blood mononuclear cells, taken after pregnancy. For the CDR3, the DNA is TGCGCCAGCAGCCAAGAAGCCGGGACAGGGAGCAGGGTCACTGAAGCTTTCTTT. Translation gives CASSQEAGTGSRVTEAFF.